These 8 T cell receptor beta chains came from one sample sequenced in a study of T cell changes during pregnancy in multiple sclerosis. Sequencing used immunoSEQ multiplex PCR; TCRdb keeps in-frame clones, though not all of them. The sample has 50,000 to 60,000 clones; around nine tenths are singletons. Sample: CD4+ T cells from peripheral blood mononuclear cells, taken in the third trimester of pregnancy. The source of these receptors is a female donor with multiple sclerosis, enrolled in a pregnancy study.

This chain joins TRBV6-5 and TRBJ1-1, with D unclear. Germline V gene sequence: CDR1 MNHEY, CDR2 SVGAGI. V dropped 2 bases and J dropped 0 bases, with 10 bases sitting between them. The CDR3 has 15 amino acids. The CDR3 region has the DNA TGTGCCAGCAGTTACGCGGCCCTGATGAACACTGAAGCTTTCTTT. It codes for CASSYAALMNTEAFF.

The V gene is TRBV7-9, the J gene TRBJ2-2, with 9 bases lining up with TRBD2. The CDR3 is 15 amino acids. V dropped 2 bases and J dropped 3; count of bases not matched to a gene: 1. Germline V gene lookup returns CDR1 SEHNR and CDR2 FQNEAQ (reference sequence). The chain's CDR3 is CASSLQRGDTGELFF. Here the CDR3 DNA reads TGTGCCAGCAGCTTACAGCGGGGGGACACCGGGGAGCTGTTTTTT.

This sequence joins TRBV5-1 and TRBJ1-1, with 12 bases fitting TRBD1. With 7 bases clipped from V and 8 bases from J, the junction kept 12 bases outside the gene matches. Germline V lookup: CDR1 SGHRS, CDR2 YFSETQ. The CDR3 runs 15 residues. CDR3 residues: CASAVRPGTGGEAFF. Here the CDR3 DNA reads TGCGCCAGCGCCGTTCGACCCGGGACAGGGGGCGAAGCTTTCTTT.

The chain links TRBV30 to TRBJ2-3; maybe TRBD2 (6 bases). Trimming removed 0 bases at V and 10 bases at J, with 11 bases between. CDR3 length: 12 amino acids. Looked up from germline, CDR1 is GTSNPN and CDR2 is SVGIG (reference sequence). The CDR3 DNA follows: TGTGCCTGGAGTGTATTCCAGCGGGCGCAGTATTTT. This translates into CAWSVFQRAQYF.

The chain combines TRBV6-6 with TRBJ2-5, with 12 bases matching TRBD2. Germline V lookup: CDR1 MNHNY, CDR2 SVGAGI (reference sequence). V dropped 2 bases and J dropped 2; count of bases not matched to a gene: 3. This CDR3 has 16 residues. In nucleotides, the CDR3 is TGTGCCAGCAGTTACACCGGACTAGCGGGACAAGAGACCCAGTACTTC. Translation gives CASSYTGLAGQETQYF.

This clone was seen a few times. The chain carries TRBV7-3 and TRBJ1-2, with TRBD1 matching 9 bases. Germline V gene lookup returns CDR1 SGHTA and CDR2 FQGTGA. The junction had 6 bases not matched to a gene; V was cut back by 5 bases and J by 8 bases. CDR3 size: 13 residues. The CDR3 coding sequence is TGTGCCAGCAGCCTTGGGACAGGGACCGGCTACACCTTC. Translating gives CASSLGTGTGYTF.

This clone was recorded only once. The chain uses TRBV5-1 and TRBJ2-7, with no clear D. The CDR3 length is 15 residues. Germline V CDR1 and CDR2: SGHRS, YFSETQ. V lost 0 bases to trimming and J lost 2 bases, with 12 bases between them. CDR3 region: CASSLALGFPYEQYF. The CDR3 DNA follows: TGCGCCAGCAGCTTGGCCTTGGGCTTTCCCTACGAGCAGTACTTC. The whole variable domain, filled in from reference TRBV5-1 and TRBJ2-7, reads KAGVTQTPRYLIKTRGQQVTLSCSPISGHRSVSWYQQTPGQGLQFLFEYFSETQRNKGNFPGRFSGRQFSNSRSEMNVSTLELGDSALYLCASSLALGFPYEQYFGPGTRLTVT.

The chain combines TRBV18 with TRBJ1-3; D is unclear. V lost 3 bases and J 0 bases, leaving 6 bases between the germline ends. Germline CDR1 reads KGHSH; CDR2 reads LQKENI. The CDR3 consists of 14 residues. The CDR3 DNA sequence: TGTGCCAGCTCACCGGACTACTCTGGAAACACCATATATTTT. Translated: CASSPDYSGNTIYF.